A selection of T cell receptor beta chains follows, all from one sample in a study of technical replicates of blood from a handful of donors. Measured with immunoSEQ multiplex PCR; TCRdb has only the in-frame clones, and not every one. The table includes under 85,000 clones, approximately 93% detected once. Sequencing was done on a sample of T cells isolated from PBMCs. These receptors were taken from a human donor in good health. The CDR3 runs from the conserved cysteine through the conserved F or W. Fields, in order: D gene, J gene, clone size, V gene, CDR3 protein, CDR3 DNA. D genes are given only for firm matches. Not all rows give a size; the values are once, few, many and, for expanded clones, a class.

D gene: TRBD2
J gene: TRBJ2-3
clone size: .
V gene: TRBV5-1
CDR3 protein: CASSKGLAGTSTDTQYF
CDR3 DNA: TGCGCCAGCAGCAAGGGACTAGCGGGAACTAGCACAGATACGCAGTATTTT

D gene: TRBD1
J gene: TRBJ1-2
clone size: .
V gene: TRBV19
CDR3 protein: CASATGGGYGYTF
CDR3 DNA: TGTGCCAGTGCGACAGGGGGAGGCTATGGCTACACCTTC

D gene: .
J gene: TRBJ1-2
clone size: .
V gene: TRBV21-1
CDR3 protein: CASSCRDRGLSGYTF
CDR3 DNA: TGTGCCAGCAGCTGCCGGGACAGGGGGCTCAGCGGCTACACCTTC

D gene: .
J gene: TRBJ2-6
clone size: .
V gene: TRBV7-9
CDR3 protein: CASSETGLGANVLTF
CDR3 DNA: TGTGCCAGCAGCGAAACAGGGCTTGGGGCCAACGTCCTGACTTTC

D gene: .
J gene: TRBJ1-2
clone size: few
V gene: TRBV27
CDR3 protein: CASSLGGLRGYTF
CDR3 DNA: TGTGCCAGCAGTTTGGGGGGGCTAAGGGGCTACACCTTC

D gene: TRBD2
J gene: TRBJ2-5
clone size: once
V gene: TRBV15
CDR3 protein: CATSRGAGGPETQYF
CDR3 DNA: TGTGCCACCAGCAGAGGGGCGGGAGGGCCAGAGACCCAGTACTTC

D gene: TRBD1
J gene: TRBJ1-5
clone size: .
V gene: TRBV6-5
CDR3 protein: CASSTGVGSNQPQHF
CDR3 DNA: TGTGCCAGCAGTACAGGGGTGGGTAGCAATCAGCCCCAGCATTTT

D gene: .
J gene: TRBJ1-3
clone size: few
V gene: TRBV13
CDR3 protein: CASSDRTSGNTIYF
CDR3 DNA: TGTGCCAGCAGCGACAGAACCTCTGGAAACACCATATATTTT

D gene: TRBD1
J gene: TRBJ1-2
clone size: .
V gene: TRBV11-3
CDR3 protein: CASSFGTGENGYTF
CDR3 DNA: TGTGCCAGCAGCTTTGGGACAGGGGAAAATGGCTACACCTTC

D gene: TRBD1
J gene: TRBJ1-5
clone size: .
V gene: TRBV29-1
CDR3 protein: CSVGGTGRGPQHF
CDR3 DNA: TGCAGCGTGGGAGGGACAGGTAGGGGGCCCCAGCATTTT

D gene: TRBD2
J gene: TRBJ2-2
clone size: .
V gene: TRBV27
CDR3 protein: CASSLIAGVKTGELFF
CDR3 DNA: TGTGCCAGCAGTTTAATAGCGGGAGTAAAAACCGGGGAGCTGTTTTTT

D gene: TRBD1
J gene: TRBJ2-1
clone size: .
V gene: TRBV30
CDR3 protein: CAWGQEYNEQFF
CDR3 DNA: TGTGCCTGGGGACAGGAATACAATGAGCAGTTCTTC

D gene: TRBD1
J gene: TRBJ2-2
clone size: .
V gene: TRBV29-1
CDR3 protein: CSVEAADRGLTGELFF
CDR3 DNA: TGCAGCGTTGAAGCCGCCGACAGGGGTCTAACCGGGGAGCTGTTTTTT

D gene: TRBD1
J gene: TRBJ2-7
clone size: once
V gene: TRBV5-1
CDR3 protein: CASSWTGPYEQYF
CDR3 DNA: TGCGCCAGCAGCTGGACAGGCCCCTACGAGCAGTACTTC

D gene: .
J gene: TRBJ2-7
clone size: .
V gene: TRBV7-7
CDR3 protein: CARGWGHPTYEQYF
CDR3 DNA: TGTGCCAGGGGGTGGGGCCATCCTACCTACGAGCAGTACTTC

D gene: .
J gene: TRBJ1-3
clone size: .
V gene: TRBV28
CDR3 protein: CASSSQGNTIYF
CDR3 DNA: TGTGCCAGCAGTTCACAGGGAAACACCATATATTTT

D gene: TRBD2
J gene: TRBJ2-7
clone size: .
V gene: TRBV15
CDR3 protein: CATSRRRLAGGEQYF
CDR3 DNA: TGTGCCACCAGCAGACGGAGACTAGCGGGAGGCGAGCAGTACTTC

D gene: TRBD2
J gene: TRBJ2-2
clone size: .
V gene: TRBV7-3
CDR3 protein: CASSLTSLAGGNTGELFF
CDR3 DNA: TGTGCCAGCAGCTTAACATCGCTAGCGGGAGGGAATACCGGGGAGCTGTTTTTT

D gene: .
J gene: TRBJ2-7
clone size: .
V gene: TRBV11-2
CDR3 protein: CASSLWNQGHYEQYF
CDR3 DNA: TGTGCCAGCAGCTTATGGAATCAGGGGCACTACGAGCAGTACTTC

D gene: .
J gene: TRBJ2-7
clone size: .
V gene: TRBV6-1
CDR3 protein: CASSEIAGSSYEQYF
CDR3 DNA: TGTGCCAGCAGTGAAATCGCCGGGAGCTCCTACGAGCAGTACTTC